These 5 T cell receptor beta chains were all obtained from the same sample, sequenced in a study of T cell changes during pregnancy in multiple sclerosis (dated by TCRdb to between 2018 and 2021). The library was made by the immunoSEQ multiplex PCR assay. Imported from immuneACCESS, the table was reduced by TCRdb to in-frame sequences with V and J called. These copies leave out some clones; in studies compared against another copy, an unresolved V gene accounts for under half, and the cause of the remainder is not known. This sample has about 38,000 clones in its table, and 88% of those were observed once. The ten biggest clones cover 6% to 7.5% of the sample. This material consisted of CD8+ T cells from peripheral blood mononuclear cells, taken in the third trimester of pregnancy. The receptors stem from a female donor with multiple sclerosis, enrolled in a pregnancy study.

This chain connects TRBV13 to TRBJ1-2; 7 positions agree with TRBD1. The CDR3 runs to 14 residues. The V gene end was trimmed by 5 bases and the J gene end by 14 bases; junction bases not matched to a gene: 17. From germline, CDR1 is PRHDT and CDR2 FYEKMQ (reference sequence). The CDR3 is CASSPPGDSLSQTF. The CDR3 region has the DNA TGTGCCAGCAGCCCCCCTGGGGACAGTTTGTCGCAGACCTTC.

The chain links TRBV27 to TRBJ2-1; D is undetermined. CDR3 length equals 16 residues. Trimming took off 5 bases at V and 4 bases at J, with 18 bases between the two ends. The germline V gene has CDR1 MNHEY and CDR2 SMNVEV (reference sequence). The CDR3 here is CASSAHTESFYNEQFF. In DNA form, the CDR3 reads TGTGCCAGCAGTGCACACACAGAGTCCTTTTACAATGAGCAGTTCTTC.

In its sample, this clone was seen once. V and J are TRBV6-5 and TRBJ2-7; 8 positions match TRBD1. The CDR3 contains 13 residues. The germline gives CDR1 MNHEY, CDR2 SVGAGI. After removal of 2 bases from V and 6 bases from J, the junction contained 3 bases not matched to a gene. CDR3 in DNA: TGTGCCAGCAGTTACGGAACAGGGGGCGAGCAGTACTTC. It encodes CASSYGTGGEQYF.

The chain couples TRBV7-3 to TRBJ2-2, with a weak D call TRBD2 (5 bases). V gave up 2 bases and J gave up 6 bases, with 10 bases separating them. The CDR3 consists of 14 residues. Germline V gives CDR1 SGHTA, CDR2 FQGTGA. For the CDR3, the DNA is TGTGCCAGCAGCTTATTAATCGGGGCCGGGGAGCTGTTTTTT. Protein sequence: CASSLLIGAGELFF.

The chain links TRBV5-5 to TRBJ2-7; 7 nucleotides align to TRBD2. This CDR3 has 12 amino acids. Germline V lookup: CDR1 SGHKS, CDR2 YYEKEE (reference sequence). The V segment lost 3 bases and the J segment 4 bases; nucleotides outside the gene matches: 1. The DNA of the CDR3 is TGTGCCAGCAGCTGGGGGGGGTACGAGCAGTACTTC. Translation: CASSWGGYEQYF.